Each of the 10 T cell receptor beta chains below was sequenced from the same sample in a study of radiation and T cells in renal cell carcinoma. Stated time point: blood 4 weeks post-SBRT, at nephrectomy. Sample treatment: 15 Gy SBRT to primary tumor, nephrectomy 4 weeks later. Repertoires were generated with immunoSEQ multiplex PCR, while TCRdb's copy carries only in-frame clones and drops some. The top ten clones hold approximately 7.2% of a sample with some 100,000 clones, approximately 82% of them seen once. Sample: blood, taken from a patient whose treatment included radiotherapy and nephrectomy. Receptor source: a man aged 55 to 70 with renal cell carcinoma.

The chain is built from TRBV5-1 and TRBJ2-7; D uncertain. CDR3 length: 15 amino acids. The germline V and J ends were trimmed by 0 bases and 0 bases, with 10 bases remaining between them. The V gene's germline CDR1 is SGHRS and CDR2 YFSETQ. CDR3 residues: CASSLEWPTSYEQYF. The CDR3 nucleotides read TGCGCCAGCAGCTTGGAGTGGCCCACCTCCTACGAGCAGTACTTC.

This clone was seen only once. V is TRBV6-4 and J is TRBJ2-3; 9 bases match TRBD2. The CDR3 has 15 amino acids. Germline CDR1 and CDR2: MRHNA and SNTAGT. Losses at the gene ends were 6 bases for V and 0 bases for J; bases not matched to a gene: 4. The CDR3 sequence is CASSPTSGSTDTQYF. CDR3 in DNA: TGTGCCAGCAGCCCAACTAGCGGGAGCACAGATACGCAGTATTTT.

J is TRBJ2-5 and V is TRBV5-4; unclear D gene. Germline V CDR1 and CDR2: SGHNT, YYREEE (reference sequence). This CDR3 contains 14 residues. V shed 4 bases and J shed 0 bases, with 10 bases lying between them. The CDR3 DNA reads TGTGCCAGCAGCCCACAGCAGTACCAAGAGACCCAGTACTTC. It encodes CASSPQQYQETQYF.

The chain has TRBV5-6 and TRBJ1-5, with 7 bases lining up with TRBD1. The CDR3 length is 17 residues. CDR1 is SGHDT, CDR2 YYEEEE, per germline. V trimming: 0 bases; J trimming: 0 bases; junction bases outside the gene matches: 6. CDR3: CASSLGPGQISNQPQHF. As DNA, the CDR3 is TGTGCCAGCAGCTTGGGACCGGGACAGATTAGCAATCAGCCCCAGCATTTT.

This clone was found a few times. The chain combines TRBV5-5 with TRBJ1-1; TRBD1 matches 8 bases. V lost 1 base, J lost 5 bases, and 7 bases stayed unmatched. In germline, CDR1 is SGHKS, CDR2 YYEKEE (reference sequence). The CDR3 loop spans 15 amino acids. CDR3 in DNA: TGTGCCAGCAGCTTGAGTTCGACAGGGGAAACTGAAGCTTTCTTT. It encodes CASSLSSTGETEAFF.

The genes are TRBV18 and TRBJ1-5; no clear D. The CDR3 consists of 15 residues. Germline CDR1 and CDR2: KGHSH and LQKENI. Trimming took 6 bases from V and 0 from J, leaving 12 bases between them. In DNA, the CDR3 is TGTGCCAGCTCCTTCGACACCTATAGCAATCAGCCCCAGCATTTT. Amino acid sequence: CASSFDTYSNQPQHF.

The chain joins TRBV5-8 to TRBJ2-7; tentative D call: TRBD2 (5 bases). The CDR3 sequence is 15 residues long. CDR1 and CDR2 from the germline V gene are SGHTS and YDEGEE. V dropped 4 bases and J dropped 6 bases, with 20 bases sitting between them. The CDR3 spells CASSTTRLARTEQYF. The CDR3 bases are TGTGCCAGCAGCACCACCAGGCTAGCCAGAACCGAGCAGTACTTC.

V is TRBV19 and J is TRBJ1-5; 10 positions agree with TRBD1. There are 15 residues in the CDR3. The trim removed 3 bases at V and 6 bases at J, leaving 5 bases unmatched. Germline CDR1 LNHDA, CDR2 SQIVND (reference sequence). CDR3 coding DNA: TGTGCCAGTAGTATTAGACAGGGGGCGAGTCAGCCCCAGCATTTT. Translated: CASSIRQGASQPQHF.

The chain has TRBV7-2 and TRBJ1-1; a weak D match, TRBD1 (6 bases). The V gene lost 2 bases and the J gene lost 9 bases, with 10 bases spanning the gap. The CDR3 contains 12 residues. In germline, CDR1 is SGHTA, CDR2 FQGNSA. The CDR3 DNA follows: TGTGCCAGCAGCTTAATGGGGGGCCAAGCTTTCTTT. It translates to CASSLMGGQAFF.

This rearrangement joins TRBV19 to TRBJ2-3; 10 bases agree with TRBD2. The CDR3 has 16 residues. V was clipped by 5 bases and J by 4 bases; unmatched bases: 9. Germline V gives CDR1 LNHDA, CDR2 SQIVND (reference sequence). The CDR3 protein is CASSEAASGSSDTQYF. The CDR3 DNA is TGTGCCAGTAGTGAGGCAGCTAGCGGGAGTTCAGATACGCAGTATTTT.